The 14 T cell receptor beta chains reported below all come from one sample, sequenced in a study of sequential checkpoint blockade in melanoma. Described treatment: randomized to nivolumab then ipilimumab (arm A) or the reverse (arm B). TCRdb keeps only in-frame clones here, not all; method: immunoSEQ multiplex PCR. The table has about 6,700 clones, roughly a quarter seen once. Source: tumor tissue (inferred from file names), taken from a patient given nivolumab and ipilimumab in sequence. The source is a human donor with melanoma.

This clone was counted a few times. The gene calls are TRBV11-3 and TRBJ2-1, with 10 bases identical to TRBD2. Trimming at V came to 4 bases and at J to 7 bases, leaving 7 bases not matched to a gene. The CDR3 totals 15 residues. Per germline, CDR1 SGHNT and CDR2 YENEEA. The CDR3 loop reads CASSSKSSGRNEQFF. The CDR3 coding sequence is TGTGCCAGCAGCTCGAAAAGTAGCGGGAGGAATGAGCAGTTCTTC. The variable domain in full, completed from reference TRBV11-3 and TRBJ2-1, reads EAGVVQSPRYKIIEKKQPVAFWCNPISGHNTLYWYLQNLGQGPELLIRYENEEAVDDSQLPKDRFSAERLKGVDSTLKIQPAELGDSAVYLCASSSKSSGRNEQFFGPGTRLTVL.

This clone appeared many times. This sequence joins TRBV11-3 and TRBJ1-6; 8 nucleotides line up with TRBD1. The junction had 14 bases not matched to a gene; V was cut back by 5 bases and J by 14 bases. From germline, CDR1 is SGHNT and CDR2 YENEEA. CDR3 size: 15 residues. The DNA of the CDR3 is TGTGCCAGCAGCCCTACGACAGGGGCCGGTGGTTCCCTCCACTTT. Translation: CASSPTTGAGGSLHF.

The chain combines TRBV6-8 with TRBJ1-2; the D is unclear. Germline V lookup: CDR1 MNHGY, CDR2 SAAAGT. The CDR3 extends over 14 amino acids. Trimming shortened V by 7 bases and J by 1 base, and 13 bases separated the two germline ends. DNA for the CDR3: TGTGCCAGCACTCGGCCGGGAGTTAACTATGGCTACACCTTC. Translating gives CASTRPGVNYGYTF.

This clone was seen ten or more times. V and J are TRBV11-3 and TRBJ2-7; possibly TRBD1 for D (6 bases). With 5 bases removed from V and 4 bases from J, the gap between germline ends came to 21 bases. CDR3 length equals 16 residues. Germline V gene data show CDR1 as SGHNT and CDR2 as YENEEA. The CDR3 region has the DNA TGTGCCAGCAGCCCGACCGGGACAAGGGCCAATTACGAGCAGTACTTC. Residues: CASSPTGTRANYEQYF.

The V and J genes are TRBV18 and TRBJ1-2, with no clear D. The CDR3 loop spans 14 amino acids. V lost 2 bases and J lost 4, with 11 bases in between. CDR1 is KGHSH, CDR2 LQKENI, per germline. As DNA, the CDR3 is TGTGCCAGCTCACCAGAGGTCCGTTCCTATGGCTACACCTTC. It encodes CASSPEVRSYGYTF.

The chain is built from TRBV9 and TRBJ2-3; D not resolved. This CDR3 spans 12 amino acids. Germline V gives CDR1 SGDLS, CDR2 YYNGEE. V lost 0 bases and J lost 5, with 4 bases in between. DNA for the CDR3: TGTGCCAGCAGCGTAGTGGTAGATACGCAGTATTTT. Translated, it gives CASSVVVDTQYF. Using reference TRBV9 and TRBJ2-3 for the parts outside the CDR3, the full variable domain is DSGVTQTPKHLITATGQRVTLRCSPRSGDLSVYWYQQSLDQGLQFLIQYYNGEERAKGNILERFSAQQFPDLHSELNLSSLELGDSALYFCASSVVVDTQYFGPGTRLTVL.

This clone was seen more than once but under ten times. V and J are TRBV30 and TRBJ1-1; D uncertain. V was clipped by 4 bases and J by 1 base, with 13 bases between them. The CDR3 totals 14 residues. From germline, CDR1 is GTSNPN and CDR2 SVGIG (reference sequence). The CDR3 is CAWNGGLGNTEAFF. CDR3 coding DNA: TGTGCCTGGAACGGTGGATTGGGGAACACTGAAGCTTTCTTT.

The CDR3 bases are TGTGCCAGTACCTCTGCGGGAGGTTCTTACGAGCAGTACTTC. Its protein product is CASTSAGGSYEQYF. The chain has TRBV19 and TRBJ2-7, with 8 nucleotides matching TRBD2. The CDR3 covers 14 residues. The V gene's germline CDR1 is LNHDA and CDR2 SQIVND (reference sequence). J gave up 4 bases and V 7 bases, and 9 bases lay outside the gene matches.

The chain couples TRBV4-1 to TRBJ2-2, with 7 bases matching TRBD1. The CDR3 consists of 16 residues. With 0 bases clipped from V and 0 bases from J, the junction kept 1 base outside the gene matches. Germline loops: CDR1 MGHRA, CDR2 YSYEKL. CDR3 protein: CASSQEGQTNTGELFF. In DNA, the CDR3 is TGCGCCAGCAGCCAAGAGGGACAGACGAACACCGGGGAGCTGTTTTTT.

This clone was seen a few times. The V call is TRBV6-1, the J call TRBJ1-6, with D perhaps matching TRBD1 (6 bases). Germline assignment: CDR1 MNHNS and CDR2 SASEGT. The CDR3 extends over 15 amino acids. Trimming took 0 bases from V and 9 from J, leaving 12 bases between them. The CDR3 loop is CASSEADTGSSPLHF. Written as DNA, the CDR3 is TGTGCCAGCAGTGAAGCCGACACAGGGAGTTCACCCCTCCACTTT.

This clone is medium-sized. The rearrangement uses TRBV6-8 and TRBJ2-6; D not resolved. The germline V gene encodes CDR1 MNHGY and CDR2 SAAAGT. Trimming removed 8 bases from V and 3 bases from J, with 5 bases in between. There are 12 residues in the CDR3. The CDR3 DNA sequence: TGTGCCAGCGGGGTTGGGGCCAACGTCCTGACTTTC. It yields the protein CASGVGANVLTF.

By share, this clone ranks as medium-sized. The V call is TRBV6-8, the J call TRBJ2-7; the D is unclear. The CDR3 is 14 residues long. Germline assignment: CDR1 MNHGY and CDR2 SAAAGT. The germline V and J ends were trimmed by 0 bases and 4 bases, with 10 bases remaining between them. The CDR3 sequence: CASSYSSAGYEQYF. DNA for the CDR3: TGTGCCAGCAGTTACTCGAGCGCAGGATACGAGCAGTACTTC.

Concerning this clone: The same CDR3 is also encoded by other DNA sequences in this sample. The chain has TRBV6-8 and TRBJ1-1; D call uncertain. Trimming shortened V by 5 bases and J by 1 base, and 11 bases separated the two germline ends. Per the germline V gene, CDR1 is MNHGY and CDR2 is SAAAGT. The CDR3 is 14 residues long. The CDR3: CASSPSPGNTEAFF. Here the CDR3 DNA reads TGTGCCAGCAGTCCGAGCCCAGGGAACACTGAAGCTTTCTTT.

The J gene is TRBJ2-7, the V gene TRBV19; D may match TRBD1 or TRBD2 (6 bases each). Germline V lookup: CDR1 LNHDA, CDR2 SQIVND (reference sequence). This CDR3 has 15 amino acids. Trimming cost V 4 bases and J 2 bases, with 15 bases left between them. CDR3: CASSKGRGRTYEQYF. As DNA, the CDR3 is TGTGCCAGTAGTAAGGGTCGGGGGCGAACCTACGAGCAGTACTTC.